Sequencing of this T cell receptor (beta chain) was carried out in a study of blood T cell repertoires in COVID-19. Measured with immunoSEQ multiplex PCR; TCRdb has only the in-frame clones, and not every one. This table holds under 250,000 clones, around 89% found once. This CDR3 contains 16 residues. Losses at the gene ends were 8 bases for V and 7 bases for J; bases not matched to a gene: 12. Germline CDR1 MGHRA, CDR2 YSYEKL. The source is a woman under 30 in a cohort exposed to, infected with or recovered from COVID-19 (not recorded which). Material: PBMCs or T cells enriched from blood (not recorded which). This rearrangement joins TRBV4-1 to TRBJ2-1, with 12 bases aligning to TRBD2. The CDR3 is CASGPLAGGRKNEQFF. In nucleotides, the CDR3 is TGCGCCAGCGGGCCTCTAGCGGGAGGGAGAAAAAATGAGCAGTTCTTC.